What follows are 22 T cell receptor beta chains derived from one specimen sequenced in a study of immune evolution from preneoplasia to lung adenocarcinoma listed by TCRdb under 2021. Receptors were amplified or captured by the immunoSEQ multiplex PCR assay. TCRdb retrieved this table from immuneACCESS and kept in-frame rearrangements only. Not all clones are present; in checked studies, unresolved V genes account for under half, and no reason is known for the remainder. For this sample there are about 10,000 clones; approximately 78% appear just once. 4% to 5.5% of the sample lies in the top ten. The sequenced material came from FFPE minimally invasive lung adenocarcinoma tissue. The cell subset or site label corresponds to: micro-invasive lung adenocarcinoma (MIA). These receptors were obtained from a person between 65 and 80 years old with lung adenocarcinoma.

The chain carries TRBV6-5 and TRBJ1-2; D is unclear. The length of the CDR3 is 13 residues. The germline V gene encodes CDR1 MNHEY and CDR2 SVGAGI. With 6 bases removed from V and 7 bases from J, the gap between germline ends came to 15 bases. The DNA for the CDR3 is TGTGCCAGCAGGGCAGACGGAGGAGGTGGCTACACCTTC. Protein product: CASRADGGGGYTF.

The chain carries TRBV6-1 and TRBJ2-1; TRBD1 matches at 8 bases. CDR3 size: 14 residues. The junction had 10 bases not matched to a gene; V was cut back by 9 bases and J by 6 bases. Germline-derived CDR1 and CDR2 are MNHNS and SASEGT. CDR3 nucleotides: TGTGCCAGTTCCGACAGGGGCACCTCCAATGAGCAGTTCTTC. Its translation: CASSDRGTSNEQFF.

This clone was counted between two and nine times. The chain couples TRBV4-1 to TRBJ1-5; 12 nucleotides agree with TRBD1. The CDR3 covers 16 residues. Germline V CDR1 and CDR2: MGHRA, YSYEKL. V was pared by 4 bases and J by 9 bases, with 10 bases of the junction left unmatched. The CDR3 DNA is TGCGCCAGCAGCCCGAGCCGGGACAGGGGGCGGAGGCCCCAGCATTTT. It encodes CASSPSRDRGRRPQHF.

The J gene is TRBJ1-1, the V gene TRBV7-3; D uncertain. CDR1 is SGHTA, CDR2 FQGTGA, per germline. This CDR3 spans 13 amino acids. Trimming removed 1 base at V and 4 bases at J, with 7 bases between. The CDR3 nucleotides are TGTGCCAGCAGCTTAATGCAGACCACTGAAGCTTTCTTT. Amino acids: CASSLMQTTEAFF.

The V and J genes are TRBV28 and TRBJ1-5; D unresolved. Trimming took 5 bases from V and 7 from J, leaving 12 bases between them. Germline CDR1 reads MDHEN; CDR2 reads SYDVKM. The CDR3 covers 13 residues. CDR3 sequence (DNA): TGTGCCAGCAGTCCGTGGGGTAAACAGCCCCAGCATTTT. Its protein product is CASSPWGKQPQHF. Together with reference TRBV28 and TRBJ1-5, the CDR3 gives the full variable domain: DVKVTQSSRYLVKRTGEKVFLECVQDMDHENMFWYRQDPGLGLRLIYFSYDVKMKEKGDIPEGYSVSREKKERFSLILESASTNQTSMYLCASSPWGKQPQHFGDGTRLSIL.

The chain combines TRBV4-1 with TRBJ2-3, with D unclear. CDR3 length: 14 amino acids. Germline V gene lookup returns CDR1 MGHRA and CDR2 YSYEKL. The V end lost 0 bases, the J end lost 5 bases, and 9 bases lay between the germline ends. The CDR3 sequence: CASSQDRLEDTQYF. Here the CDR3 DNA reads TGCGCCAGCAGCCAAGATCGGTTGGAAGATACGCAGTATTTT.

There are a few counts of this clone. V and J are TRBV18 and TRBJ1-1; no clear D. V was clipped by 3 bases and J by 0 bases, with 8 bases between them. The CDR3 covers 14 residues. Per germline, CDR1 KGHSH and CDR2 LQKENI. CDR3 DNA sequence: TGTGCCAGCTCACCGAGTCCTATGAACACTGAAGCTTTCTTT. Its protein is CASSPSPMNTEAFF.

In its sample, this clone was seen a few times. The chain combines TRBV10-3 with TRBJ2-7; D perhaps matches TRBD2 (7 bases). Germline CDR1 reads ENHRY; CDR2 reads SYGVKD. The CDR3 extends over 13 amino acids. Trimming pared 9 bases from V and 5 bases from J, leaving 17 bases between. The CDR3 spells CAMGGRLENEQYF. CDR3 sequence (DNA): TGTGCCATGGGGGGGCGCCTTGAGAACGAGCAGTACTTC.

The chain links TRBV7-8 to TRBJ1-1, with unresolved D. Germline V gene data show CDR1 as SGHVS and CDR2 as FQNEAQ. Trimming pared 1 base from V and 2 bases from J, leaving 14 bases between. The CDR3 has 16 amino acids. CDR3 amino acids: CASSLGFSLINTEAFF. CDR3 bases: TGTGCCAGCAGCTTAGGGTTTTCGCTTATAAACACTGAAGCTTTCTTT.

The V and J genes are TRBV6-1 and TRBJ1-1, with TRBD1 matching 9 bases. Trimming at V came to 1 base and at J to 4 bases, leaving 4 bases not matched to a gene. This CDR3 is 15 amino acids long. Per the germline V gene, CDR1 is MNHNS and CDR2 is SASEGT. CDR3 amino acids: CASSEETGGGTEAFF. The CDR3 nucleotides are TGTGCCAGCAGTGAAGAGACAGGGGGGGGCACTGAAGCTTTCTTT.

The chain couples TRBV9 to TRBJ2-6, with TRBD1 as a possible D gene (5 bases). The V gene's germline CDR1 is SGDLS and CDR2 YYNGEE. V shed 0 bases and J shed 0 bases, with 7 bases lying between them. The CDR3 contains 16 residues. CDR3 bases: TGTGCCAGCAGCGTAGGGGGCCCCTCTGGGGCCAACGTCCTGACTTTC. Translating it yields CASSVGGPSGANVLTF.

This clone was detected only a few times. The J gene is TRBJ1-1, the V gene TRBV28; 9 positions match TRBD1. Germline CDR1 is MDHEN and CDR2 is SYDVKM. The CDR3 is made up of 12 amino acids. The V gene end was trimmed by 5 bases and the J gene end by 10 bases; junction bases not matched to a gene: 5. The CDR3 protein is CASSPPDRGAFF. CDR3 bases: TGTGCCAGCAGTCCGCCGGACAGGGGAGCTTTCTTT.

The CDR3 DNA follows: TGTGCCAGCAGACGCGCAGGGAGTAACTATGGCTACACCTTC. Amino acids: CASRRAGSNYGYTF. The chain carries TRBV28 and TRBJ1-2; D possibly corresponds to TRBD1 (5 bases). Trimming shortened V by 6 bases and J by 1 base, and 12 bases separated the two germline ends. Germline V gives CDR1 MDHEN, CDR2 SYDVKM. The CDR3 is 14 residues long.

This rearrangement joins TRBV7-6 to TRBJ2-2; D could derive from TRBD1 or TRBD2 (6 bases each). CDR3 size: 17 residues. The V and J ends lost 2 bases and 5 bases respectively, with 18 bases between them. The germline V gene encodes CDR1 SGHVS and CDR2 FNYEAQ. DNA of the CDR3: TGTGCCAGCAGCTTATTAGCAGACGGGGGCCAGACCGGGGAGCTGTTTTTT. It yields the protein CASSLLADGGQTGELFF. Supplemented by reference TRBV7-6 and TRBJ2-2, the full variable domain reads GAGVSQSPRYKVTKRGQDVALRCDPISGHVSLYWYRQALGQGPEFLTYFNYEAQQDKSGLPNDRFSAERPEGSISTLTIQRTEQRDSAMYRCASSLLADGGQTGELFFGEGSRLTVL.

The V call is TRBV19, the J call TRBJ2-1; unclear D gene. V was shortened by 3 bases and J by 10 bases, with 10 bases between the two germline ends. This CDR3 has 12 amino acids. Germline CDR1 is LNHDA and CDR2 is SQIVND (reference sequence). The CDR3: CASSMPHQEQFF. For the CDR3, the DNA is TGTGCCAGTAGTATGCCCCACCAGGAGCAGTTCTTC.

CDR3 sequence: CASSLGRQKLYQETQYF. DNA for the CDR3: TGCGCCAGCAGCTTGGGCAGACAAAAATTGTACCAAGAGACCCAGTACTTC. The rearrangement joins TRBV5-1 to TRBJ2-5; D is unclear. CDR1 SGHRS and CDR2 YFSETQ come from the germline V gene. This CDR3 is 17 amino acids long. Trimming removed 0 bases from V and 0 bases from J, with 15 bases in between.

J is TRBJ2-7 and V is TRBV7-9; 14 positions agree with TRBD2. The CDR3 has 19 amino acids. Trimming cost V 3 bases and J 3 bases; bases outside gene matches: 13. CDR1 is SEHNR, CDR2 FQNEAQ, per germline (reference sequence). The CDR3 DNA is TGTGCCAGCAGCTTGGGGACGGCCGGACTAGCGGGGGGCCGCTACGAGCAGTACTTC. It is translated as CASSLGTAGLAGGRYEQYF.

V gene TRBV20-1 combines with J gene TRBJ2-1; D possibly corresponds to TRBD1 (5 bases). Germline CDR1 is DFQATT and CDR2 is SNEGSKA (reference sequence). The CDR3 has 11 residues. The CDR3 protein is CTPTEQNEQFF. The DNA for the CDR3 is TGCACCCCGACAGAGCAAAATGAGCAGTTCTTC.

This clone occurred a few times. The CDR3 bases are TGTGCCAGCAGCCAAAGGGCTGGGGCCAACGTCCTGACTTTC. Amino acid sequence: CASSQRAGANVLTF. This rearrangement joins TRBV9 to TRBJ2-6; D is unresolved. The CDR3 contains 14 residues. Germline CDR1 is SGDLS and CDR2 is YYNGEE. V gave up 4 bases and J gave up 2 bases, with 7 bases separating them.

The V and J genes are TRBV10-3 and TRBJ1-6, with no clear D. With 3 bases removed from V and 15 bases from J, the gap between germline ends came to 12 bases. The CDR3 extends over 12 amino acids. The germline gives CDR1 ENHRY, CDR2 SYGVKD. The CDR3 loop reads CAISEPGRDLHF. The CDR3, as DNA: TGTGCCATCAGTGAACCCGGACGGGACCTCCACTTT.

The chain recombines TRBV30 with TRBJ1-4; D gene unclear. The V end was cut by 0 bases, the J end by 4 bases, with 24 bases between. The CDR3 is 19 residues long. Germline V lookup: CDR1 GTSNPN, CDR2 SVGIG (reference sequence). The CDR3 region is CAWSVSDLLTGLNNEKLFF. CDR3 nucleotides: TGTGCCTGGAGTGTATCGGACCTACTGACGGGCCTCAATAATGAAAAACTGTTTTTT.

In DNA form, the CDR3 reads TGTGCCAGCAGCTTGGTATCCGGGGCCAACGTCCTGACTTTC. This codes for CASSLVSGANVLTF. V and J are TRBV5-4 and TRBJ2-6, with unresolved D. The CDR3 is 14 residues long. Trimming shortened V by 0 bases and J by 4 bases, and 5 bases separated the two germline ends. The germline V gene has CDR1 SGHNT and CDR2 YYREEE (reference sequence).